The rows below give T cell receptor beta chains drawn from one sample of a study of shared clonotypes between healthy human individuals. Sequencing used immunoSEQ multiplex PCR; TCRdb keeps in-frame clones, though not all of them. The profile covers about 1.1 million clones, with 60% to 85% appearing a single time and roughly 0.83% taken by the ten largest. Sequencing input: memory CD4+ T cells from PBMCs. The source is a young man in good health. Some clones in this sample may be carry-over from other donors' samples. Each CDR3 is given with its conserved first and last residue. Each record gives: clone size, V gene, J gene, D gene, CDR3 length, CDR3 DNA, CDR3 protein. D genes are given only for firm matches. Rows give clone size only sometimes, using once, few, many, or a class for an expanded clone.

size: NA
V: TRBV4-3
J: TRBJ2-2
D: NA
length: 13
DNA: TGCGCCAGCAGCCAAGACAACACCGGGGAGCTGTTTTTT
CDR3: CASSQDNTGELFF

size: once
V: TRBV30
J: TRBJ2-1
D: TRBD2
length: 14
DNA: TGTGCCTGGAGTAAGGGACTAGCGGGAGATGAGCAGTTCTTC
CDR3: CAWSKGLAGDEQFF

size: few
V: TRBV19
J: TRBJ1-2
D: NA
length: 12
DNA: TGTGCCAGTAGGCAGGGCGACTATGGCTACACCTTC
CDR3: CASRQGDYGYTF

size: NA
V: TRBV6-1
J: TRBJ2-4
D: NA
length: 12
DNA: TGTGCCAGCAGTCTAACAGGTTCCATTCAGTACTTC
CDR3: CASSLTGSIQYF

size: once
V: TRBV4-2
J: TRBJ2-5
D: TRBD2
length: 16
DNA: TGTGCCAGCAGCCAAGAGGGCCGGACTAGCGGAGAGACCCAGTACTTC
CDR3: CASSQEGRTSGETQYF

size: NA
V: TRBV30
J: TRBJ1-3
D: NA
length: 14
DNA: TGTGCCTGGAGTAACACGGACTCTGGAAACACCATATATTTT
CDR3: CAWSNTDSGNTIYF

size: once
V: TRBV28
J: TRBJ1-2
D: NA
length: 15
DNA: TGTGCCAGCACCCTCGGAGACTACGGCTCCTATGGCTACACCTTC
CDR3: CASTLGDYGSYGYTF

size: NA
V: TRBV5-4
J: TRBJ2-1
D: TRBD2
length: 16
DNA: TGTGCCAGCAGCTTGGCCAGCGGGAGGAACTACAATGAGCAGTTCTTC
CDR3: CASSLASGRNYNEQFF

size: once
V: TRBV6-1
J: TRBJ2-1
D: NA
length: 12
DNA: TGTGCCAGCAGTCACGTTTACAATGAGCAGTTCTTC
CDR3: CASSHVYNEQFF

size: NA
V: TRBV7-8
J: TRBJ2-5
D: TRBD2
length: 15
DNA: TGTGCCAGCAGCGCTAGCGGGAGAAGGGTGGAGACCCAGTACTTC
CDR3: CASSASGRRVETQYF

size: NA
V: TRBV30
J: TRBJ1-5
D: NA
length: 12
DNA: TGTGCCTGCCAAACAGGGAATCAGCCCCAGCATTTT
CDR3: CACQTGNQPQHF

size: NA
V: TRBV6-6
J: TRBJ2-5
D: NA
length: 13
DNA: TGTGCCAGCAGTTATCCAGGGCAAGAGACCCAGTACTTC
CDR3: CASSYPGQETQYF

size: once
V: TRBV12-5
J: TRBJ2-3
D: NA
length: 14
DNA: TGTGCTAGTGGTTTGGCCGGGGAGGCAGATACGCAGTATTTT
CDR3: CASGLAGEADTQYF

size: NA
V: TRBV7-9
J: TRBJ2-7
D: TRBD2
length: 14
DNA: TGTGCCAGCAGCTTATCGGGGACTAACTACGAGCAGTACTTC
CDR3: CASSLSGTNYEQYF

size: NA
V: TRBV5-4
J: TRBJ2-7
D: NA
length: 14
DNA: TGTGCCAGTAGCAAACCGGGCATCTCCTACGAGCAGTACTTC
CDR3: CASSKPGISYEQYF

size: NA
V: TRBV2
J: TRBJ1-5
D: NA
length: 14
DNA: TGTGCCAGCAGAACGGACCCCGAGGGTCAGCCCCAGCATTTT
CDR3: CASRTDPEGQPQHF

size: NA
V: TRBV5-1
J: TRBJ2-3
D: TRBD1
length: 14
DNA: TGCGCCAGCAGCTTCGACAGGGGGACAGATACGCAGTATTTT
CDR3: CASSFDRGTDTQYF

size: NA
V: TRBV5-4
J: TRBJ2-2
D: TRBD2
length: 16
DNA: TGTGCCAGCAGCTACCGGGGGGGAGGGAACACCGGGGAGCTGTTTTTT
CDR3: CASSYRGGGNTGELFF

size: NA
V: TRBV5-1
J: TRBJ1-4
D: NA
length: 12
DNA: TGCGCCAGCAGCGTGCAGGGGGAAAAACTGTTTTTT
CDR3: CASSVQGEKLFF

size: NA
V: TRBV7-6
J: TRBJ2-6
D: NA
length: 16
DNA: TGTGCCAGCAGCTCCGAACTAGCTTCTGGGGCCAACGTCCTGACTTTC
CDR3: CASSSELASGANVLTF

size: once
V: TRBV7-9
J: TRBJ2-3
D: NA
length: 14
DNA: TGTGCCAGCAGCCCAGGGATATCAACAGATACGCAGTATTTT
CDR3: CASSPGISTDTQYF

size: NA
V: TRBV6-6
J: TRBJ2-5
D: NA
length: 13
DNA: TGTGCCAGCAGTGCCAGGGGTGAAGAGACCCAGTACTTC
CDR3: CASSARGEETQYF

size: NA
V: TRBV10-3
J: TRBJ1-5
D: TRBD1
length: 13
DNA: TGTGCCATCAGTGAGGACAGGGACCAGCCCCAGCATTTT
CDR3: CAISEDRDQPQHF